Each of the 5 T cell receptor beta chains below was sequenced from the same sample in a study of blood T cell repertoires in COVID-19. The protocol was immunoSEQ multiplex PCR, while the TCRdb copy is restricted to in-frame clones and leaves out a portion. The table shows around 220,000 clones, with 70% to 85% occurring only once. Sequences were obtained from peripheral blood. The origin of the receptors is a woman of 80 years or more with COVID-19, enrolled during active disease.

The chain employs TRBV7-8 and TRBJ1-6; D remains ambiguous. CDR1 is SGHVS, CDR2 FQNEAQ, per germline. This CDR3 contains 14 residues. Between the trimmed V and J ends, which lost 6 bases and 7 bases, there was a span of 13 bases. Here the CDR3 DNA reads TGTGCCAGCAGTCCTAACGCCCCGAATTCACCCCTCCACTTT. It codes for CASSPNAPNSPLHF.

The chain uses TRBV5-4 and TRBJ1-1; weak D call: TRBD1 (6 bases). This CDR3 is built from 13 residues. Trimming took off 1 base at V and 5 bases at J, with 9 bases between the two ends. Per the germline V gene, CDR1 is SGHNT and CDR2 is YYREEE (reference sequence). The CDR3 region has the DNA TGTGCCAGCAGCTTGCAGGGGTTGACTGAAGCTTTCTTT. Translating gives CASSLQGLTEAFF.

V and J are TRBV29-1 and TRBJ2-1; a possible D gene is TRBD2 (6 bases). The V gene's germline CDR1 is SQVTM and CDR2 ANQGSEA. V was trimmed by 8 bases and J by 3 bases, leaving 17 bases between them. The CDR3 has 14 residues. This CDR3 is CSTKIRGFYNEQFF. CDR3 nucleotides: TGCAGCACTAAAATCCGGGGGTTCTACAATGAGCAGTTCTTC.

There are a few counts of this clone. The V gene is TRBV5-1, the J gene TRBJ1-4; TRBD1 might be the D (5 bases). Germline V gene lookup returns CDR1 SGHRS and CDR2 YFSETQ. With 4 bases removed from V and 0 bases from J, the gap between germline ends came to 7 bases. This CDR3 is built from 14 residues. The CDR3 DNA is TGCGCCAGCAGCGAGGACACAACTAATGAAAAACTGTTTTTT. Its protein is CASSEDTTNEKLFF.

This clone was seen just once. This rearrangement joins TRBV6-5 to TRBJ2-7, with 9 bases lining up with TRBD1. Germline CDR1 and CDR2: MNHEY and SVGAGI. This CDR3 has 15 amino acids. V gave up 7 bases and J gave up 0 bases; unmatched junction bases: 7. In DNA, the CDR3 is TGTGCCAGCAATCGACAGGGGGGATCCTCCTACGAGCAGTACTTC. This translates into CASNRQGGSSYEQYF.